A selection of T cell receptor beta chains follows, all from one sample in a study of glioma-infiltrating T cells. Via MiXCR, TCRdb re-called the multiplex PCR reads, giving one row per CDR3 protein. The table has fewer than 250,000 distinct CDR3 sequences, about 32% seen once. The source material was glioma tissue, nonneoplastic brain tissue, or PBMCs (not recorded which). These receptors came from a human donor with low-grade glioma or glioblastoma, undergoing nonglioma brain surgery, or in good health (not recorded which). Both conserved end residues are part of each CDR3. A D gene is named only where the DNA matches it firmly. Only part of the rows carry a size: once, few, many, or a class if the clone is expanded.

j_gene,d_gene,v_gene,abundance,CDR3nt,CDR3aa
TRBJ2-7,TRBD2,TRBV7-2,-,TGTGCCAGCAGTTCGACTAGCGAGCACGAGCAGTACTTC,CASSSTSEHEQYF
TRBJ2-5,-,TRBV7-8,-,TGTGCCAGCAGCCTTGGGGTAGCGTGGAAAGAGACCCAGTACTTC,CASSLGVAWKETQYF
TRBJ2-7,-,TRBV5-1,-,TGCGCCAGCAGCTTGGGACCCGGCGGAGCTAACGAGCAGTACTTC,CASSLGPGGANEQYF
TRBJ1-3,-,TRBV18,many,TGTGCCAGCTCACTCGGGGGCGCCGGAAACACCATATATTTT,CASSLGGAGNTIYF
TRBJ2-7,-,TRBV3-1,few,TGTGCCAGCAGCCAACGGGACTTAAGCTCCTACGAGCAGTACTTC,CASSQRDLSSYEQYF
TRBJ2-7,TRBD2,TRBV7-2,many,TGTGCCAGCAGCCCGACTAGCGGGCAAACCTACGAGCAGTACTTC,CASSPTSGQTYEQYF
TRBJ1-1,-,TRBV5-1,few,TGCGCCAGTATGGGGCAGGGAGGTAAAGCTGAAGCTTTCTTT,CASMGQGGKAEAFF
TRBJ2-3,TRBD2,TRBV27,many,TGTGCCAGCAGTTTTCGTAGCGGGAGAAGCACAGATACGCAGTATTTT,CASSFRSGRSTDTQYF
TRBJ2-1,TRBD1,TRBV7-9,many,TGTGCCAGCAGCTTGGCACAGGGGCTACACAATGAGCAGTTCTTC,CASSLAQGLHNEQFF
TRBJ1-6,-,TRBV29-1,-,TGCAGCGTTGGACAGGACATAAATTCACCCCTCCACTTT,CSVGQDINSPLHF
TRBJ2-1,TRBD2,TRBV7-9,-,TGTGCCAGCAGTCAAATAGCGGGAGTCACCTACAATGAGCAGTTCTTC,CASSQIAGVTYNEQFF
TRBJ2-1,TRBD2,TRBV7-2,-,TGTGCCAGCAGCTTAGTTCCGGCGGGGACTAGCGGGAGGGCCCAAAATGAGCAGTTCTTC,CASSLVPAGTSGRAQNEQFF
TRBJ2-1,-,TRBV20-1,-,TGCAGTGCTAGCCGCAGCTCCACGGGATTATCCTACAATGAGCAGTTCTTC,CSASRSSTGLSYNEQFF
TRBJ1-2,-,TRBV28,many,TGTGCCAGCAGGACTACAGGGTATGGCTACACCTTC,CASRTTGYGYTF